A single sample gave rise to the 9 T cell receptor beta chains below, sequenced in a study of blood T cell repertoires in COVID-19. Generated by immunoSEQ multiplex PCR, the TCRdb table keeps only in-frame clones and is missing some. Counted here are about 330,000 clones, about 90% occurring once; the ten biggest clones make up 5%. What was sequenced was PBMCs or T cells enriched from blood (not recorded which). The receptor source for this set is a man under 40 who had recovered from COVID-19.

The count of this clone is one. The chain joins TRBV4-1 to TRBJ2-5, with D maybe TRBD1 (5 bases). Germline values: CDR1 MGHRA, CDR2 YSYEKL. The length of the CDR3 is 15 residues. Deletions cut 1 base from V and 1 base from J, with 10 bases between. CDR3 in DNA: TGCGCCAGCAGCCAAGTCCAGGGCGGCCAAGAGACCCAGTACTTC. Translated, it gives CASSQVQGGQETQYF.

The CDR3 is CASSLVGGAAGELFF. CDR3 in DNA: TGTGCCAGCAGCTTAGTCGGGGGGGCCGCCGGGGAGCTGTTTTTT. The chain carries TRBV7-9 and TRBJ2-2; TRBD2 aligns across 8 bases. V gave up 1 base and J gave up 6 bases; unmatched junction bases: 4. CDR3 length equals 15 residues. Germline V gene lookup returns CDR1 SEHNR and CDR2 FQNEAQ (reference sequence).

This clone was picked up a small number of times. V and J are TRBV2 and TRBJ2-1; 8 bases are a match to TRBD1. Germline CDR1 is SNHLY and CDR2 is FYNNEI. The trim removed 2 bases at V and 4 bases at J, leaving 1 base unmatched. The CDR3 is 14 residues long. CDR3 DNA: TGTGCCAGCAGTGAACACAGGGGGTACAATGAGCAGTTCTTC. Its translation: CASSEHRGYNEQFF.

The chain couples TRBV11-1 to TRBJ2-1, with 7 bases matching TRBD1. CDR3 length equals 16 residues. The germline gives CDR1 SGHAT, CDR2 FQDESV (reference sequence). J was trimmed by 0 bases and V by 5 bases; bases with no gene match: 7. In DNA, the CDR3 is TGTGCCAGCAGCCGGGGACAGCCTAGCTCCTACAATGAGCAGTTCTTC. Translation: CASSRGQPSSYNEQFF.

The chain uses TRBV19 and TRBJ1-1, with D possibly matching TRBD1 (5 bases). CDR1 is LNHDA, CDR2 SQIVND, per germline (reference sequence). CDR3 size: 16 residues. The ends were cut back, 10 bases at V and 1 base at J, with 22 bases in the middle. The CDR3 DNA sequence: TGTGCCACTACCGCGGCGGGGACCCTCTCGAACACTGAAGCTTTCTTT. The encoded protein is CATTAAGTLSNTEAFF.

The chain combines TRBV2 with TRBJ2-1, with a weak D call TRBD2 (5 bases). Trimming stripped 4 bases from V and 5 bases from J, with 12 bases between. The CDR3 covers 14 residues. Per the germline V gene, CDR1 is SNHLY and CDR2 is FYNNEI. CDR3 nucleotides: TGTGCCAGCAGTGTGGGGAGCGGTCACAATGAGCAGTTCTTC. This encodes CASSVGSGHNEQFF.

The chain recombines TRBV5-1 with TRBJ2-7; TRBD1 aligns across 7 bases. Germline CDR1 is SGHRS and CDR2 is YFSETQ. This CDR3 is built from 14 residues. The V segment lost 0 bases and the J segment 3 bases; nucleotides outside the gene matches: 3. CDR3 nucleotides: TGCGCCAGCAGCTTGGGGGGACAGAACTACGAGCAGTACTTC. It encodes CASSLGGQNYEQYF.

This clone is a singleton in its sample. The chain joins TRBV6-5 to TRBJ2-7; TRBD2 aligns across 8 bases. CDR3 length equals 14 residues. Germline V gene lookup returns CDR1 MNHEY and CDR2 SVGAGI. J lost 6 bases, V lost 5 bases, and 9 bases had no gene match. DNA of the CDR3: TGTGCCAGCAGTAGCCCGGGACTAGTGGGCGAGCAGTACTTC. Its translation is CASSSPGLVGEQYF.

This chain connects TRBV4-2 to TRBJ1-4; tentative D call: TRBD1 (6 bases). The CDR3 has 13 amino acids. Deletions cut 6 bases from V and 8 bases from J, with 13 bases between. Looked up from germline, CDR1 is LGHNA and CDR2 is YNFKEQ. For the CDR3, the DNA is TGTGCCAGCAGAACAGGGTTCGGGGAAAAACTGTTTTTT. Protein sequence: CASRTGFGEKLFF.